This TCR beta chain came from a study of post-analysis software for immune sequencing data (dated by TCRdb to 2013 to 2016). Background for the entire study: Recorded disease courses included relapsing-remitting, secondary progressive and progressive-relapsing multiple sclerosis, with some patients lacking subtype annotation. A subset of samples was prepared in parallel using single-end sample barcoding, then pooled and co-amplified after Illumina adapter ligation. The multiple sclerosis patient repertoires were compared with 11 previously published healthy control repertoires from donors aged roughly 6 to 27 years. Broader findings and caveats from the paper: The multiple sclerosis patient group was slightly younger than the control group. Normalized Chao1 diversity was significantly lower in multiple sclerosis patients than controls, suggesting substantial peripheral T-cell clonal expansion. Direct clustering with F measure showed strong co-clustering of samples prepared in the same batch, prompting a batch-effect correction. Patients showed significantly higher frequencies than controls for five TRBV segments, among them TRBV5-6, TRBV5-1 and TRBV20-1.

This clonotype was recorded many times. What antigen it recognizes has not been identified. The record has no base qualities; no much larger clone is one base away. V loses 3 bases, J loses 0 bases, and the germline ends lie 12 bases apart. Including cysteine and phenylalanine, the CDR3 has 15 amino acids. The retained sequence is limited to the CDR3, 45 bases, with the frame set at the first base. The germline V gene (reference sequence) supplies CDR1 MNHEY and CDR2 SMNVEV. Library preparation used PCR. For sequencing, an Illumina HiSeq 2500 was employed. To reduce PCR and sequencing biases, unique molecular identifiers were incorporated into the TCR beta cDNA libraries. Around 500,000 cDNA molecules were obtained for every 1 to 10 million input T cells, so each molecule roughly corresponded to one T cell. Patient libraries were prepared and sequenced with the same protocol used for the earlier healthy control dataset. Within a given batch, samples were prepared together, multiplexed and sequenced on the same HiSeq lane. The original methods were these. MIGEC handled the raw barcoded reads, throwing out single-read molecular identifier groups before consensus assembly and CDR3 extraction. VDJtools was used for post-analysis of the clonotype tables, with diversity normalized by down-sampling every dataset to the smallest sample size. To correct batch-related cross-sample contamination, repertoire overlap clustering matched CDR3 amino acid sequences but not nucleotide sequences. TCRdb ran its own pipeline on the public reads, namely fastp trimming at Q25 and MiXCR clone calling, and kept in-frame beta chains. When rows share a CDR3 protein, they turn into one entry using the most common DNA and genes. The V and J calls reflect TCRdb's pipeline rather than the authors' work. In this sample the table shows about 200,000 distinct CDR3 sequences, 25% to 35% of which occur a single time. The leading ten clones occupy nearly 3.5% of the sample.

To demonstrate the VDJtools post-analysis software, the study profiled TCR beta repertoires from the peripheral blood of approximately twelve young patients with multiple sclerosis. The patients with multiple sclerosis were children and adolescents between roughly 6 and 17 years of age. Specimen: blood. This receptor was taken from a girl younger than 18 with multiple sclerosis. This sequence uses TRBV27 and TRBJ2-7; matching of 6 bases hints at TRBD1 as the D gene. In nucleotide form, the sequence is TGTGCCAGCAGTTTTGACAGGCTAAGCTCCTACGAGCAGTACTTC. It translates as CASSFDRLSSYEQYF.